This is a list of T cell receptor beta chains from one sample in a study of T cells after yellow fever vaccination. TCRdb re-called the 5' RACE reads with MiXCR, one entry per CDR3 protein. The sample has hundreds of thousands of distinct CDR3 sequences, 18% seen once. The sequencing used PBMCs, collected before the yellow fever booster vaccination. The source of these receptors is a man younger than 30 who received the YFV17D yellow fever vaccine. The CDR3 runs from the conserved cysteine through the conserved F or W. D genes are given only for firm matches. Expanded clones are given a class, and other clones once, few, many or no size at all.

cdr3_nt cdr3_aa j_call clone_size v_call d_call
TGTGCCAGCAGTGTCGGGACATCTAGAAACGGGGAGCTGTTTTTT CASSVGTSRNGELFF TRBJ2-2 . TRBV12-3/TRBV12-4 .
TGTGCCAGCAGTCCCGTAGCGGGGGGGGACACAGATACGCAGTATTTT CASSPVAGGDTDTQYF TRBJ2-3 few TRBV12-3/TRBV12-4 TRBD2
TGCAGTGCTATCCCCGGGGCAGTAGATACGCAGTATTTT CSAIPGAVDTQYF TRBJ2-3 . TRBV20-1 .
TGTGCCAGCAGTTACTCGGGGAATACCAATCAGCCCCAGCATTTT CASSYSGNTNQPQHF TRBJ1-5 . TRBV6-2/TRBV6-3 .
TGCGCCAGCAGACAAGCAGATACGCAGTATTTT CASRQADTQYF TRBJ2-3 . TRBV5-1 .
TGTGCCAGCTCACCAAACCCCGATTCCTACGAGCAGTACTTC CASSPNPDSYEQYF TRBJ2-7 few TRBV18 .
TGCGCCAGCAGCACCCGTACGGGGAGCACTGAAGCTTTCTTT CASSTRTGSTEAFF TRBJ1-1 . TRBV4-3 .
TGTGCCAGCACCTCGGGCCAGAACTTCCCAGCCTACTATGGCTACACCTTC CASTSGQNFPAYYGYTF TRBJ1-2 few TRBV12-3/TRBV12-4 .
TGCGCCAGCAGGTCGGACAGCACAGATACGCAGTATTTT CASRSDSTDTQYF TRBJ2-3 many TRBV5-1 .
TGCGCCAGCAGCCTGGCGCGGGGCGCACAAGAGACCCAGTACTTC CASSLARGAQETQYF TRBJ2-5 . TRBV5-1 .
TGTGCCAGCAGCATGAGCCAGGGGGCTAGCAATCAGCCCCAGCATTTT CASSMSQGASNQPQHF TRBJ1-5 few TRBV6-1 TRBD1
TGCAGTGCTAGACCCTCGGGGACTAGCGGGGGGGAGGAGACCCAGTACTTC CSARPSGTSGGEETQYF TRBJ2-5 . TRBV20-1 TRBD2
TGTGCCAGCAGGACAAACACCGGGACAGACACAGATACGCAGTATTTT CASRTNTGTDTDTQYF TRBJ2-3 . TRBV12-3/TRBV12-4 TRBD1